This T cell receptor (beta chain) comes out of a study of PD-1 blockade in classical Hodgkin lymphoma. Here immunoSEQ multiplex PCR was the method, and the copy in TCRdb shows in-frame clones only, minus some. The sample has about 10,000 clones; around 90% are singletons. Remarks on this clone: The antigen is not known.

The study, taken as a whole, reports: Complete responders started with a diversity level that resembled newly diagnosed patients at baseline.

Relapses following autologous stem cell transplantation were seen in all patients, with brentuximab vedotin exposure varying. Germline CDR1 is SGDLS and CDR2 is YYNGEE. Trimming removed 5 bases at V and 0 bases at J, with 9 bases between. This CDR3 comprises 14 residues. The source of this sequence is a human donor with classical Hodgkin lymphoma. The chain joins TRBV9 to TRBJ1-3; D not certain. Sequenced here: peripheral blood mononuclear cells (PBMCs), sampled at baseline. The CDR3 loop is CASRAGSSGNTIYF. CDR3 coding DNA: TGTGCCAGCAGAGCAGGTAGCTCTGGAAACACCATATATTTT.